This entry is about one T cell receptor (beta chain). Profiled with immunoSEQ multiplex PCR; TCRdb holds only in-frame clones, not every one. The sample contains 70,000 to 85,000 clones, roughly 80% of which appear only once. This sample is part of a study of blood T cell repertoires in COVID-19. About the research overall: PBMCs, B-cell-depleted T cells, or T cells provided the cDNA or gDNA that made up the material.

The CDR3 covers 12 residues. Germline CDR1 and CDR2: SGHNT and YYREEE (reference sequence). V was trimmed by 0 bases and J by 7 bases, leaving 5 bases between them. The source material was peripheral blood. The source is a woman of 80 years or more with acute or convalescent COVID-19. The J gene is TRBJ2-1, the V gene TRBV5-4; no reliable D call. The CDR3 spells CASSLVLNEQFF. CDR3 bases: TGTGCCAGCAGCTTGGTTCTTAATGAGCAGTTCTTC.